The rows below give T cell receptor beta chains drawn from one sample of a study of cytomegalovirus exposure and HLA in healthy donors. Assay: immunoSEQ multiplex PCR; the TCRdb copy retains only in-frame clones and omits some. The sample yields approximately 89,000 clones, around 84% seen once. Sequenced sample: PBMCs. Receptors originate from a man aged 40-49 years in good health and CMV-seropositive. CDR3s include the opening cysteine and the closing phenylalanine or tryptophan. The D gene is left open where the match is weak. Size tells how often a clone was seen (once, few, many) or the class of an expanded clone, and some rows leave it out.

j_call d_call clone_size v_call cdr3_nt cdr3_aa
TRBJ2-5 TRBD1 . TRBV2 TGTGCCAGCAGTAAGACAGGGGTTGAGACCCAGTACTTC CASSKTGVETQYF
TRBJ2-7 TRBD1 . TRBV7-9 TGTGCCAGCAGCTTAGCACAGGGGGCGTTCAACGAGCAGTACTTC CASSLAQGAFNEQYF
TRBJ2-7 TRBD2 . TRBV7-9 TGTGCCAGCAGCGCCAGGACTAGCGGGAGCAACGAGCAGTACTTC CASSARTSGSNEQYF
TRBJ2-1 TRBD2 . TRBV7-9 TGTGCCAGCAGCCCAGGGACTAGCGGGAGTTCGTTCTTC CASSPGTSGSSFF
TRBJ1-1 . . TRBV28 TGTGCCAGCAGTTTATGGGTAGGGAGAGGCCCTGAAGCTTTCTTT CASSLWVGRGPEAFF
TRBJ2-7 . . TRBV4-1 TGCGCCAGCAGCCAAGATCTGGGGAGCTCCTACGAGCAGTACTTC CASSQDLGSSYEQYF
TRBJ2-1 . . TRBV5-4 TGTGCCAGCAGCGGGGACTTCAATGAGCAGTTCTTC CASSGDFNEQFF
TRBJ1-6 . . TRBV9 TGTGCCAGCAGCGTAGGGGAGCGCTCCTATAATTCACCCCTCCACTTT CASSVGERSYNSPLHF
TRBJ1-1 TRBD1 . TRBV11-3 TGTGCCAGCAGCACCGGACAGGGAGGGTACACTGAAGCTTTCTTT CASSTGQGGYTEAFF
TRBJ2-2 TRBD2 . TRBV9 TGTGCCAGCAGCGCCCGGGGACTAGCGGGAGGTACGAACACCGGGGAGCTGTTTTTT CASSARGLAGGTNTGELFF
TRBJ1-6 . . TRBV18 TGTGCCAGCTCACCAGAGACAGCAAATTCACCCCTCCACTTT CASSPETANSPLHF
TRBJ1-2 . . TRBV5-1 TGCGCCAGCAGCTTGGAGTCTGACCTAGAGGGCTACACCTTC CASSLESDLEGYTF
TRBJ1-3 . . TRBV25-1 TGTGCCAGCAGTGATTCCTTTTCGAGCTCTGGAAACACCATATATTTT CASSDSFSSSGNTIYF
TRBJ2-7 . . TRBV2 TGTGCCGGCAGTGTGTACTACGAGCAGTACTTC CAGSVYYEQYF
TRBJ2-1 . . TRBV4-1 TGCGCCAGCAGCCAAGAACTCGGACGGCTAGTGGAGGGTGAGCAGTTCTTC CASSQELGRLVEGEQFF
TRBJ1-3 . . TRBV30 TGTGCCTGGAGCCCCCTCCAGGCTGGAAACACCATATATTTT CAWSPLQAGNTIYF
TRBJ1-4 TRBD1 . TRBV19 TGTGCCAGTACCTCTGACAGGGGGCTGGCTAATGAAAAACTGTTTTTT CASTSDRGLANEKLFF
TRBJ1-5 . . TRBV30 TGTGCCTGGACCCAACAGGGTCAGCCCCAGCATTTT CAWTQQGQPQHF
TRBJ1-3 . . TRBV15 TGTGCCACCAGCAGAGGGGACAACTCTGGAAACACCATATATTTT CATSRGDNSGNTIYF
TRBJ2-7 TRBD2 . TRBV7-2 TGTGCCAGCAGCTTAGAGGCTAGCGGGACGTACGAGCAGTACTTC CASSLEASGTYEQYF
TRBJ1-6 TRBD1 . TRBV6-1 TGTGCCAGCAGGCCGGGACAGATCTATAATTCACCCCTCCACTTT CASRPGQIYNSPLHF
TRBJ2-5 TRBD2 . TRBV10-3 TGTGCCATCAGTGAATCGACTAGCGGGGGGCCTCAAGAGACCCAGTACTTC CAISESTSGGPQETQYF
TRBJ1-3 . . TRBV20-1 TGCAGTGCTCCCGGGAGAAACACCATATATTTT CSAPGRNTIYF
TRBJ2-1 TRBD1 once TRBV7-7 TGTGCTAGCAGCTTAGATGTGACAGGGCTGGGAGAGCAGTTCTTC CASSLDVTGLGEQFF
TRBJ2-1 . . TRBV19 TGTGCCAGTAGCCCGAACAGGGGAGGCAAAAATGAGCAGTTCTTC CASSPNRGGKNEQFF
TRBJ2-5 . . TRBV6-6 TGTGCCAGCAGACTGCTAGGGGGACAAGAGACCCAGTACTTC CASRLLGGQETQYF
TRBJ1-1 . . TRBV9 TGTGCCAGCAGCGCCGGAGTGAACACTGAAGCTTTCTTT CASSAGVNTEAFF
TRBJ2-1 TRBD2 . TRBV14 TGTGCCAGCAGCCAGGAGACTAGCGGGAGAGGTATTGAGCAGTTCTTC CASSQETSGRGIEQFF
TRBJ1-5 . . TRBV28 TGTGCCAGTTCCCAACACACAGGGAGGGGGGACAATCAGCCCCAGCATTTT CASSQHTGRGDNQPQHF
TRBJ2-7 TRBD1 . TRBV11-2 TGTGCCAGCAGCTTAGCTGCCTCTTGGGACAGCTTCTCCTACGAGCAGTACTTC CASSLAASWDSFSYEQYF
TRBJ1-1 . . TRBV11-3 TGTGCCAGCAGCTTTGGAGGAGTGAACACTGAAGCTTTCTTT CASSFGGVNTEAFF
TRBJ2-7 TRBD2 . TRBV19 TGTGCCAGTACCCCAAATCTAGGGACTAGCGGGAGGTACGAGCAGTACTTC CASTPNLGTSGRYEQYF
TRBJ2-5 TRBD1 . TRBV5-1 TGCGCCAGCAGCCTGGGGACAGGGCTGGAGACCCAGTACTTC CASSLGTGLETQYF
TRBJ2-2 . . TRBV19 TGTGCCAGTAACGAGGCAGGGACCGGGGAGCTGTTTTTT CASNEAGTGELFF
TRBJ2-1 . . TRBV19 TGTGCCAGTAGGGAAACGGGGGTGAACAATGAGCAGTTCTTC CASRETGVNNEQFF
TRBJ1-5 TRBD1 once TRBV6-5 TGTGCCAGCAATAACAGGGGACAGCCCCAGCATTTT CASNNRGQPQHF
TRBJ1-6 TRBD1 . TRBV7-9 TGTTCCAGCAGCAGACAGGGGATCCTTTCCTCACCCCTCCACTTT CSSSRQGILSSPLHF
TRBJ2-7 TRBD1 once TRBV19 TGTGCCAGTAGTATAGCGGGACAGGGGGGATACGAGCAGTACTTC CASSIAGQGGYEQYF
TRBJ2-7 . . TRBV7-3 TGTGCCAGCAGCCAAGGTAGCGAGCAGTACTTC CASSQGSEQYF
TRBJ2-1 TRBD2 once TRBV2 TGTGCCAGCGGCTGGGACTATTACAATGAGCAGTTCTTC CASGWDYYNEQFF
TRBJ1-5 . . TRBV5-6 TGTGCCAGCAGCCTTAGAGGGAACACCTACCAGCCCCAGCATTTT CASSLRGNTYQPQHF